What follows are 21 T cell receptor beta chains derived from one specimen sequenced in a study of blood T cell repertoires in COVID-19 (dated by TCRdb to 2018 to 2021). Libraries were made using the immunoSEQ multiplex PCR assay. TCRdb provides this immuneACCESS table in a form limited to in-frame rearrangements. Some clones are lacking; in checked studies, under half of them reflect an unresolved V gene, and why the rest are absent is not known. The sample records 410,000 or so clones, about 88% of which are singletons. About 1.6% of the sample is held by the ten biggest clonotypes. The specimen was peripheral blood. The source of these receptors is a woman between 40 and 55 years old with COVID-19, enrolled during active disease.

This rearrangement joins TRBV19 to TRBJ2-6; D is perhaps TRBD1 (6 bases). With 4 bases removed from V and 0 bases from J, the gap between germline ends came to 16 bases. CDR1 is LNHDA, CDR2 SQIVND, per germline (reference sequence). The CDR3 is 18 residues long. The CDR3 DNA reads as TGTGCCAGTAGTACATCTACAGGGCTAGGCTCTGGGGCCAACGTCCTGACTTTC. Its translation is CASSTSTGLGSGANVLTF.

The chain uses TRBV7-6 and TRBJ1-5; tentatively, D is TRBD1 (6 bases). Trimming took 7 bases from V and 3 from J, leaving 16 bases between them. CDR3 length: 15 amino acids. Germline CDR1 is SGHVS and CDR2 is FNYEAQ. Here the CDR3 DNA reads TGTGCCAGCACCCAACTCCAGGGGTTCAATCAGCCCCAGCATTTT. Amino acid sequence: CASTQLQGFNQPQHF. Using reference TRBV7-6 and TRBJ1-5 for the parts outside the CDR3, the full variable domain is GAGVSQSPRYKVTKRGQDVALRCDPISGHVSLYWYRQALGQGPEFLTYFNYEAQQDKSGLPNDRFSAERPEGSISTLTIQRTEQRDSAMYRCASTQLQGFNQPQHFGDGTRLSIL.

The J gene is TRBJ2-7, the V gene TRBV2; the D is unclear. V shed 0 bases and J shed 5 bases, with 8 bases lying between them. The CDR3 is 13 amino acids. Germline lookup yields CDR1 SNHLY and CDR2 FYNNEI. The CDR3: CASSEAVLNEQYF. The CDR3 nucleotides are TGTGCCAGCAGTGAAGCGGTACTGAACGAGCAGTACTTC. Complete variable domain (other parts from reference TRBV2 and TRBJ2-7): EPEVTQTPSHQVTQMGQEVILRCVPISNHLYFYWYRQILGQKVEFLVSFYNNEISEKSEIFDDQFSVERPDGSNFTLKIRSTKLEDSAMYFCASSEAVLNEQYFGPGTRLTVT.

The chain has TRBV2 and TRBJ1-1, with TRBD1 as a possible D gene (5 bases). The CDR3 spans 15 residues. The germline V and J ends were trimmed by 3 bases and 5 bases, with 16 bases remaining between them. CDR1 is SNHLY, CDR2 FYNNEI, per germline. The CDR3 reads CASSEGGVVWTEAFF. CDR3 DNA: TGTGCCAGCAGTGAGGGAGGGGTGGTATGGACTGAAGCTTTCTTT. The full variable domain, with the rest looked up from reference TRBV2 and TRBJ1-1, is EPEVTQTPSHQVTQMGQEVILRCVPISNHLYFYWYRQILGQKVEFLVSFYNNEISEKSEIFDDQFSVERPDGSNFTLKIRSTKLEDSAMYFCASSEGGVVWTEAFFGQGTRLTVV.

The V call is TRBV7-2, the J call TRBJ2-3; D is uncertain. Germline assignment: CDR1 SGHTA and CDR2 FQGNSA. The CDR3 runs 15 residues. The ends were cut back, 4 bases at V and 2 bases at J, with 13 bases in the middle. The DNA for the CDR3 is TGTGCCAGCAGCTCCGACGGTTACTACACAGATACGCAGTATTTT. Translating it yields CASSSDGYYTDTQYF.

The chain joins TRBV4-3 to TRBJ1-6; D is uncertain. The CDR3 length is 15 residues. The V end was cut by 1 base, the J end by 4 bases, with 8 bases between. Germline V gene lookup returns CDR1 LGHNA and CDR2 YSLEER. The CDR3, as DNA: TGCGCCAGCAGCCAAGTAGCAGTTTATAATTCACCCCTCCACTTT. This encodes CASSQVAVYNSPLHF.

The rearrangement uses TRBV28 and TRBJ2-7; tentative D call: TRBD1 (6 bases). The CDR3 has 14 residues. Trimming removed 5 bases at V and 9 bases at J, with 20 bases between. The V gene's germline CDR1 is MDHEN and CDR2 SYDVKM. In DNA form, the CDR3 reads TGTGCCAGCAGTCCCCCGGACAGAGCCCTCGGGCAGTACTTC. Translated, it gives CASSPPDRALGQYF.

The chain is built from TRBV10-2 and TRBJ1-3; D gene ambiguous. Germline V lookup: CDR1 WSHSY, CDR2 SAAADI. This CDR3 is built from 15 residues. Between the trimmed V and J ends, which lost 8 bases and 4 bases, there was a span of 18 bases. The chain's CDR3 is CASRPGVAKGNTIYF. In DNA, the CDR3 is TGCGCCAGCCGTCCCGGGGTTGCAAAAGGAAACACCATATATTTT.

The chain joins TRBV30 to TRBJ2-7; weak D call: TRBD1 (5 bases). The V end lost 0 bases, the J end lost 6 bases, and 12 bases lay between the germline ends. Germline V gives CDR1 GTSNPN, CDR2 SVGIG (reference sequence). The CDR3 consists of 13 residues. CDR3 sequence reads: CAWSVKGMGEQYF. CDR3 coding DNA: TGTGCCTGGAGTGTTAAGGGGATGGGCGAGCAGTACTTC. The complete variable domain, with remaining parts taken from reference TRBV30 and TRBJ2-7, reads SQTIHQWPATLVQPVGSPLSLECTVEGTSNPNLYWYRQAAGRGLQLLFYSVGIGQISSEVPQNLSASRPQDRQFILSSKKLLLSDSGFYLCAWSVKGMGEQYFGPGTRLTVT.

This chain connects TRBV4-3 to TRBJ2-2; 7 bases align to TRBD1. The CDR3 is 16 amino acids. The V and J ends lost 2 bases and 4 bases, in that order; junction bases with no gene match: 7. CDR1 is LGHNA and CDR2 is YSLEER in the germline V gene. CDR3 protein: CASSQTPGTVTGELFF. The CDR3 coding sequence is TGCGCCAGCAGCCAAACGCCGGGGACAGTCACCGGGGAGCTGTTTTTT.

The chain joins TRBV4-1 to TRBJ2-7; TRBD2 matches at 8 bases. Germline trimming cut 1 base from V and 5 bases from J; bases unmatched to any gene: 4. Germline V gene data show CDR1 as MGHRA and CDR2 as YSYEKL. The CDR3 is made up of 14 amino acids. CDR3 amino acids: CASSQVPAGDEQYF. The CDR3 bases are TGCGCCAGCAGCCAAGTACCAGCGGGGGACGAGCAGTACTTC.

The chain uses TRBV7-2 and TRBJ1-4, with D hard to call. This CDR3 has 14 residues. V dropped 2 bases and J dropped 6 bases, with 10 bases sitting between them. Germline-derived CDR1 and CDR2 are SGHTA and FQGNSA. The CDR3 loop is CASSLSWQDEKLFF. In nucleotides, the CDR3 is TGTGCCAGCAGCTTATCATGGCAGGATGAAAAACTGTTTTTT.

The J gene is TRBJ2-7, the V gene TRBV25-1; 9 bases fit TRBD1. After removal of 6 bases from V and 4 bases from J, the junction contained 10 bases not matched to a gene. The CDR3 length is 15 residues. Germline V gene lookup returns CDR1 MGHDK and CDR2 SYGVNS. The CDR3: CASSEAQGQGYEQYF. The CDR3 nucleotides read TGTGCCAGCAGCGAGGCACAGGGACAGGGTTACGAGCAGTACTTC.

This chain connects TRBV6-5 to TRBJ2-2; possible D gene TRBD1, 6 bases. V lost 6 bases to trimming and J lost 5 bases, with 13 bases between them. Germline V lookup: CDR1 MNHEY, CDR2 SVGAGI. The CDR3 has 14 residues. The CDR3 bases are TGTGCCAGCAGATTAGGGGGAAGTACCGGGGAGCTGTTTTTT. This codes for CASRLGGSTGELFF.

The rearrangement links TRBV6-2 or TRBV6-3 to TRBJ2-5, with a tentative D call TRBD1 (5 bases). Germline V gene sequence: CDR1 MNHEY, CDR2 SVGEGT. The CDR3 extends over 16 amino acids. V was clipped by 4 bases and J by 0 bases, with 15 bases between them. The CDR3: CASSWQGNEDQETQYF. CDR3 sequence (DNA): TGTGCCAGCAGTTGGCAGGGTAATGAGGACCAAGAGACCCAGTACTTC.

The chain uses TRBV10-3 and TRBJ1-5; the D is unclear. V gave up 2 bases and J gave up 1 base, with 12 bases separating them. CDR3 size: 16 residues. Per germline, CDR1 ENHRY and CDR2 SYGVKD. The CDR3 nucleotides are TGTGCCATCAGTGAGGTGCGGAGTTTGAGCAATCAGCCCCAGCATTTT. Its protein product is CAISEVRSLSNQPQHF.

The chain uses TRBV27 and TRBJ1-2; 10 nucleotides agree with TRBD1. Germline CDR1 reads MNHEY; CDR2 reads SMNVEV (reference sequence). The CDR3 totals 13 residues. Germline trimming cut 6 bases from V and 8 bases from J; bases unmatched to any gene: 6. As DNA, the CDR3 is TGTGCCAGCAGGCCGACAGGGGGCTTGGGCTACACCTTC. This sequence encodes CASRPTGGLGYTF.

The chain couples TRBV19 to TRBJ2-2, with TRBD1 matching over 11 bases. Germline CDR1 and CDR2: LNHDA and SQIVND (reference sequence). V was pared by 3 bases and J by 5 bases, with 2 bases of the junction left unmatched. The CDR3 totals 15 residues. The CDR3 nucleotides read TGTGCCAGTAGTATCGGGACAGGGGGGACCGGGGAGCTGTTTTTT. It yields the protein CASSIGTGGTGELFF.

The J gene is TRBJ2-1, the V gene TRBV11-3; 8 bases are shared with TRBD1. This CDR3 is built from 14 residues. The junction had 5 bases not matched to a gene; V was cut back by 5 bases and J by 5 bases. Germline loops: CDR1 SGHNT, CDR2 YENEEA. CDR3 amino acids: CASSRTGLHNEQFF. The CDR3 DNA is TGTGCCAGCAGCCGGACAGGGCTTCACAATGAGCAGTTCTTC.

The chain combines TRBV7-2 with TRBJ1-5; TRBD1 might be the D (6 bases). Trimming stripped 5 bases from V and 6 bases from J, with 14 bases between. The CDR3 contains 14 residues. CDR1 SGHTA and CDR2 FQGNSA come from the germline V gene. For the CDR3, the DNA is TGTGCCAGCAGCCACCCTACAGGGAGTCAGCCCCAGCATTTT. Its protein product is CASSHPTGSQPQHF.

The J gene is TRBJ1-5, the V gene TRBV27, with a tentative D call TRBD1 (5 bases). Germline CDR1 MNHEY, CDR2 SMNVEV (reference sequence). Deletions cut 4 bases from V and 5 bases from J, with 12 bases between. The CDR3 spans 14 residues. The CDR3, as DNA: TGTGCCAGCAGTTCTACGGGGGATCATCAGCCCCAGCATTTT. Its translation: CASSSTGDHQPQHF.